This paragraph covers one T cell receptor (beta chain) sequence. As processed by the authors: Amplification of reference gene primers provided the estimated nucleated cell counts. Only in-frame clones appear in the TCRdb table, and some are missing; sequencing was by immunoSEQ multiplex PCR. V, J and clone size derive from that table, while D and trimming were established from the DNA sequence. Of about 360,000 clones detected, around 87% appear once; the ten largest clones hold 1.3%. The age range of participants was 18 to 89 years, with residence in about two dozen US areas. Cohort placement rested on clinical history that participants reported themselves. Cohort 3 recovered donors had two negative PCRs, clearance, or symptom resolution. The V gene's germline CDR1 is SGHRS and CDR2 YFSETQ. The CDR3 runs 15 residues. The V gene lost 4 bases and the J gene lost 5 bases, with 18 bases spanning the gap.

The data belong to a study of blood T cell repertoires in COVID-19. The receptor was derived from a man younger than 40 who had recovered from COVID-19. Specimen: PBMCs or T cells enriched from blood (not recorded which). The chain joins TRBV5-1 to TRBJ1-1; D is perhaps TRBD1 (6 bases). In nucleotides, the CDR3 is TGCGCCAGCAGCGACCTATCTACAGGGACGACTGAAGCTTTCTTT. Its translation: CASSDLSTGTTEAFF. The full variable domain, rest sourced from reference TRBV5-1 and TRBJ1-1, is KAGVTQTPRYLIKTRGQQVTLSCSPISGHRSVSWYQQTPGQGLQFLFEYFSETQRNKGNFPGRFSGRQFSNSRSEMNVSTLELGDSALYLCASSDLSTGTTEAFFGQGTRLTVV.